The 29 T cell receptor beta chains given below trace back to one sample, sequenced in a study of T cells in localized non-small cell lung cancer. Only in-frame clones appear in the TCRdb table, and some are missing; sequencing was by immunoSEQ multiplex PCR. The profile covers approximately 76,000 clones, with over 75% appearing a single time and 8% to 10% taken by the ten largest. The material was peripheral blood, obtained before any cancer treatment. These receptor sequences come from a female donor over 55 with stage I lung adenocarcinoma.

This chain joins TRBV4-1 and TRBJ2-5; no reliable D call. Germline-derived CDR1 and CDR2 are MGHRA and YSYEKL. The CDR3 covers 14 residues. V gave up 1 base and J gave up 1 base, with 7 bases separating them. The CDR3 nucleotides read TGCGCCAGCAGCCAAGGGGTCAGCCAAGAGACCCAGTACTTC. Protein sequence: CASSQGVSQETQYF.

This rearrangement joins TRBV28 to TRBJ1-1; no definite D call. Trimming shortened V by 6 bases and J by 1 base, and 12 bases separated the two germline ends. The CDR3 extends over 14 amino acids. The germline V gene has CDR1 MDHEN and CDR2 SYDVKM. The CDR3 here is CASRVVNPNTEAFF. CDR3 DNA sequence: TGTGCCAGCAGGGTGGTAAATCCGAACACTGAAGCTTTCTTT.

The CDR3 DNA reads as TGCAGCGTTGGGACTGGTTTAAACAATGAGCAGTTCTTC. It yields the protein CSVGTGLNNEQFF. The V and J genes are TRBV29-1 and TRBJ2-1; D might be TRBD2 (5 bases). V gave up 4 bases and J gave up 5 bases, with 12 bases separating them. CDR1 is SQVTM, CDR2 ANQGSEA, per germline. This CDR3 contains 13 residues.

The gene calls are TRBV7-9 and TRBJ2-5; the D is unclear. Germline V lookup: CDR1 SEHNR, CDR2 FQNEAQ (reference sequence). Trimming left V 3 bases short and J 3 bases short, with 11 bases between. CDR3 size: 14 residues. The CDR3 sequence is CASSLATNKETQYF. CDR3 nucleotide sequence: TGTGCCAGCAGCTTGGCTACTAACAAAGAGACCCAGTACTTC.

This clone was counted a single time. The chain uses TRBV11-3 and TRBJ2-3; perhaps D is TRBD1 or TRBD2 (6 bases each). The germline gives CDR1 SGHNT, CDR2 YENEEA. Trimming cost V 5 bases and J 7 bases, with 16 bases left between them. This CDR3 is built from 14 residues. This CDR3 reads CASSAGHSLNTQYF. The CDR3 DNA sequence: TGTGCCAGCAGCGCGGGACACTCCCTCAATACGCAGTATTTT. The whole variable domain, remainder taken from reference TRBV11-3 and TRBJ2-3, is EAGVVQSPRYKIIEKKQPVAFWCNPISGHNTLYWYLQNLGQGPELLIRYENEEAVDDSQLPKDRFSAERLKGVDSTLKIQPAELGDSAVYLCASSAGHSLNTQYFGPGTRLTVL.

The V and J genes are TRBV28 and TRBJ2-6, with unresolved D. The V end lost 5 bases, the J end lost 4 bases, and 12 bases lay between the germline ends. Germline CDR1 MDHEN, CDR2 SYDVKM. This CDR3 contains 15 residues. The CDR3 sequence: CASSPLDTGANVLTF. DNA for the CDR3: TGTGCCAGCAGTCCCCTGGATACCGGGGCCAACGTCCTGACTTTC.

The V and J genes are TRBV5-1 and TRBJ2-2, with D uncertain. The V end was cut by 0 bases, the J end by 4 bases, with 13 bases between. The CDR3 is made up of 16 amino acids. The germline V gene has CDR1 SGHRS and CDR2 YFSETQ. The CDR3 spells CASSLDQLQSTGELFF. The CDR3 nucleotides read TGCGCCAGCAGCTTGGACCAACTACAGAGCACCGGGGAGCTGTTTTTT.

The V call is TRBV5-1, the J call TRBJ2-5, with 7 positions matching TRBD2. The V segment lost 2 bases and the J segment 5 bases; nucleotides outside the gene matches: 3. The CDR3 sequence is 13 residues long. CDR1 SGHRS and CDR2 YFSETQ come from the germline V gene. The CDR3 DNA reads TGCGCCAGCAGCTTATCCGGGAGGGAGACCCAGTACTTC. Protein product: CASSLSGRETQYF.

V usage is TRBV6-5 and J usage is TRBJ1-2; D unclear. Germline assignment: CDR1 MNHEY and CDR2 SVGAGI. With 2 bases removed from V and 1 base from J, the gap between germline ends came to 11 bases. This CDR3 region has 15 residues. The DNA of the CDR3 is TGTGCCAGCAGTTACAGTCCGAGTATTAACTATGGCTACACCTTC. This codes for CASSYSPSINYGYTF.

The chain recombines TRBV5-4 with TRBJ1-2, with 7 bases fitting TRBD1. CDR3 size: 13 residues. J lost 5 bases, V lost 7 bases, and 8 bases had no gene match. CDR1 is SGHNT and CDR2 is YYREEE in the germline V gene (reference sequence). This chain's CDR3 is CASRGTDLYGYTF. As DNA, the CDR3 is TGTGCCAGCCGAGGGACAGATCTTTATGGCTACACCTTC.

The V call is TRBV30, the J call TRBJ2-2, with 10 bases that match TRBD2. The ends lost 3 bases at V and 1 base at J; junction bases unmatched: 5. This CDR3 contains 16 residues. Germline V gives CDR1 GTSNPN, CDR2 SVGIG (reference sequence). The CDR3 sequence is CAWRDRLAGNTGELFF. The CDR3 DNA follows: TGTGCCTGGAGGGATAGACTAGCGGGGAACACCGGGGAGCTGTTTTTT. The variable domain in full, completed from reference TRBV30 and TRBJ2-2, reads SQTIHQWPATLVQPVGSPLSLECTVEGTSNPNLYWYRQAAGRGLQLLFYSVGIGQISSEVPQNLSASRPQDRQFILSSKKLLLSDSGFYLCAWRDRLAGNTGELFFGEGSRLTVL.

The chain joins TRBV28 to TRBJ1-5; no clear D. Germline V CDR1 and CDR2: MDHEN, SYDVKM. V lost 7 bases and J 0 bases, leaving 4 bases between the germline ends. The CDR3 sequence is 12 residues long. The CDR3 loop reads CASTSSNQPQHF. CDR3 DNA: TGTGCCAGCACCTCTAGCAATCAGCCCCAGCATTTT.

J is TRBJ2-5 and V is TRBV19, with D unclear. This CDR3 has 13 residues. Germline V gives CDR1 LNHDA, CDR2 SQIVND (reference sequence). The V and J ends lost 5 bases and 1 base respectively, with 8 bases between them. The CDR3, as DNA: TGTGCCAGTAGTTTTGGTTCCCAAGAGACCCAGTACTTC. This gives the protein CASSFGSQETQYF. The variable domain in full, with the rest retrieved from reference TRBV19 and TRBJ2-5, is DGGITQSPKYLFRKEGQNVTLSCEQNLNHDAMYWYRQDPGQGLRLIYYSQIVNDFQKGDIAEGYSVSREKKESFPLTVTSAQKNPTAFYLCASSFGSQETQYFGPGTRLLVL.

J is TRBJ2-6 and V is TRBV30, with 12 bases fitting TRBD1. The CDR3 consists of 17 residues. CDR1 and CDR2 from the germline V gene are GTSNPN and SVGIG (reference sequence). V trimming: 3 bases; J trimming: 4 bases; junction bases outside the gene matches: 7. The CDR3 spells CAWRPGQGARGANVLTF. In nucleotides, the CDR3 is TGTGCCTGGAGGCCGGGACAGGGGGCGCGCGGGGCCAACGTCCTGACTTTC.

The V call is TRBV10-3, the J call TRBJ2-6; D is unresolved. Germline lookup yields CDR1 ENHRY and CDR2 SYGVKD. V was clipped by 0 bases and J by 0 bases, with 9 bases between them. There are 17 residues in the CDR3. In nucleotides, the CDR3 is TGTGCCATCAGTGAGTCGACTCGAGTCTCTGGGGCCAACGTCCTGACTTTC. Encoded protein: CAISESTRVSGANVLTF.

The rearrangement joins TRBV6-1 to TRBJ1-4; 11 bases are a match to TRBD1. Trimming took 7 bases from V and 5 from J; bases not matched to a gene: 6. Germline V gives CDR1 MNHNS, CDR2 SASEGT. This CDR3 contains 15 residues. CDR3 sequence (DNA): TGTGCCAGCACCGGGACAGGGGGGTTCAATGAAAAACTGTTTTTT. This translates into CASTGTGGFNEKLFF.

The rearrangement joins TRBV25-1 to TRBJ1-3; the D is unclear. This CDR3 is 14 amino acids long. Germline V gene data show CDR1 as MGHDK and CDR2 as SYGVNS. V lost 6 bases and J 4 bases, leaving 13 bases between the germline ends. The CDR3 bases are TGTGCCAGCAGATCCAGCAACCTCGGAAACACCATATATTTT. It encodes CASRSSNLGNTIYF.

This chain joins TRBV7-6 and TRBJ2-7; D gene ambiguous. The CDR3 runs 13 residues. The germline V and J ends were trimmed by 4 bases and 1 base, with 8 bases remaining between them. Germline V gives CDR1 SGHVS, CDR2 FNYEAQ. This chain's CDR3 is CASSSPPSYEQYF. As DNA, the CDR3 is TGTGCCAGCAGCTCCCCTCCATCCTACGAGCAGTACTTC.

The chain uses TRBV14 and TRBJ2-1, with 12 bases fitting TRBD2. Germline V gene sequence: CDR1 SGHDN, CDR2 FVKESK. With 4 bases clipped from V and 9 bases from J, the junction kept 7 bases outside the gene matches. The CDR3 spans 15 residues. CDR3 coding DNA: TGTGCCAGCAGCCTCTCTAGCGGGGGGGCCGTTGAGCAGTTCTTC. Its protein product is CASSLSSGGAVEQFF.

This sequence joins TRBV9 and TRBJ1-6, with D unresolved. V shed 0 bases and J shed 7 bases, with 11 bases lying between them. CDR3 length: 15 amino acids. The V gene's germline CDR1 is SGDLS and CDR2 YYNGEE. The CDR3 nucleotides are TGTGCCAGCAGCGTAGGAGAGGGAGGCAATTCACCCCTCCACTTT. This sequence encodes CASSVGEGGNSPLHF.

The chain combines TRBV19 with TRBJ1-2; D remains unclear. Germline V gene lookup returns CDR1 LNHDA and CDR2 SQIVND (reference sequence). V lost 7 bases, J lost 4 bases, and 13 bases lay in between. The CDR3 length is 13 residues. The CDR3, as DNA: TGTGCCAGTAACCCTGGGCGGGTCTATGGCTACACCTTC. As protein: CASNPGRVYGYTF.

The CDR3 region has the DNA TGCGCCAGCATGAAAGCTCAAGAGACCCAGTACTTC. This translates into CASMKAQETQYF. The chain is built from TRBV5-1 and TRBJ2-5; no definite D call. Germline V CDR1 and CDR2: SGHRS, YFSETQ. The CDR3 length is 12 residues. The germline V and J ends were trimmed by 6 bases and 2 bases, with 8 bases remaining between them.

The rearrangement links TRBV7-9 to TRBJ2-3; 8 bases map to TRBD2. The length of the CDR3 is 15 residues. Germline CDR1 is SEHNR and CDR2 is FQNEAQ (reference sequence). V shed 4 bases, J shed 2 bases, and the junction held 5 bases outside the gene matches. CDR3 nucleotides: TGTGCCAGCAGCTCAACTAGCGGTCCCACAGATACGCAGTATTTT. Protein sequence: CASSSTSGPTDTQYF.

The table lists this clone with a few counts. The gene calls are TRBV6-1 and TRBJ1-3; 7 bases agree with TRBD1. CDR3 length equals 15 residues. CDR1 is MNHNS, CDR2 SASEGT, per germline. V gave up 6 bases and J gave up 0 bases; unmatched junction bases: 5. CDR3 bases: TGTGCCAGCAGGAACAGGGGCAGCTCTGGAAACACCATATATTTT. Translation gives CASRNRGSSGNTIYF.

V and J are TRBV7-2 and TRBJ1-2; no clear D. CDR3 length: 12 amino acids. V lost 5 bases to trimming and J lost 5 bases, with 9 bases between them. Germline CDR1 reads SGHTA; CDR2 reads FQGNSA. The chain's CDR3 is CASSQLLYGYTF. The DNA of the CDR3 is TGTGCCAGCAGCCAGCTACTATATGGCTACACCTTC. The variable domain in full, with the rest retrieved from reference TRBV7-2 and TRBJ1-2, is GAGVSQSPSNKVTEKGKDVELRCDPISGHTALYWYRQSLGQGLEFLIYFQGNSAPDKSGLPSDRFSAERTGGSVSTLTIQRTQQEDSAVYLCASSQLLYGYTFGSGTRLTVV.

The gene calls are TRBV27 and TRBJ1-4, with D unclear. The CDR3 has 13 amino acids. In germline, CDR1 is MNHEY, CDR2 SMNVEV (reference sequence). V gave up 3 bases and J gave up 6 bases, with 8 bases separating them. DNA for the CDR3: TGTGCCAGCAGTTTCAGTCCTGATGAAAAACTGTTTTTT. Translating it yields CASSFSPDEKLFF.

The chain combines TRBV6-6 with TRBJ1-1; D call uncertain. Trimming pared 4 bases from V and 0 bases from J, leaving 6 bases between. The CDR3 covers 13 residues. In germline, CDR1 is MNHNY, CDR2 SVGAGI (reference sequence). This CDR3 reads CASSSGVNTEAFF. CDR3 coding DNA: TGTGCCAGCAGTTCAGGAGTGAACACTGAAGCTTTCTTT.

The chain couples TRBV7-8 to TRBJ2-1, with 9 bases identical to TRBD2. CDR1 is SGHVS and CDR2 is FQNEAQ in the germline V gene. V shed 5 bases and J 6 bases; nucleotides not matched to a gene: 8. The CDR3 has 15 residues. In DNA form, the CDR3 reads TGTGCCAGCAGCCCGTGGACTAGCGTGGCCAATGAGCAGTTCTTC. This sequence encodes CASSPWTSVANEQFF.

The chain is built from TRBV5-4 and TRBJ1-5; D is possibly TRBD1 (6 bases). This CDR3 has 16 residues. Germline V gene sequence: CDR1 SGHNT, CDR2 YYREEE (reference sequence). With 2 bases removed from V and 2 bases from J, the gap between germline ends came to 14 bases. The CDR3 region has the DNA TGTGCCAGCAGCTTACAGGGTTCTATGGGCAATCAGCCCCAGCATTTT. Encoded protein: CASSLQGSMGNQPQHF. Variable domain in full (rest from reference TRBV5-4 and TRBJ1-5): ETGVTQSPTHLIKTRGQQVTLRCSSQSGHNTVSWYQQALGQGPQFIFQYYREEENGRGNFPPRFSGLQFPNYSSELNVNALELDDSALYLCASSLQGSMGNQPQHFGDGTRLSIL.